This T cell receptor (beta chain) was captured in a study of technical replicates of blood from a handful of donors listed by TCRdb under 2017. The CDR3 covers 12 residues, taking in both the cysteine and the phenylalanine. Just CDR3 DNA is preserved here, 36 bases in frame from base 1. V loses 8 bases, J loses 2 bases, and the germline ends lie 6 bases apart. As encoded in the germline V gene, CDR1 is MNHEY while CDR2 is SVGAGI. This clone was recorded once. The antigen it recognizes is unknown. There are no base qualities to consult, and no much larger clone falls within one base. The sample has other DNA sequences that encode this CDR3 too. The receptor library was made with the immunoSEQ multiplex PCR assay. Imported from immuneACCESS, the table was reduced by TCRdb to in-frame sequences with V and J called. These copies leave out some clones; in studies compared against another copy, an unresolved V gene accounts for under half, and the cause of the remainder is not known. For this sample the table gives 85,000 to 100,000 clones, of which around 95% were detected only once. Clones ranked in the top ten supply more than 0.2% of the sample.

Here the chain combines TRBV6-5 and TRBJ1-4; the D region possibly corresponds to TRBD1 (5 bases align). The source is a human donor in good health. The specimen was T cells isolated from PBMCs. The CDR3 has the sequence CASRQTNEKLFF. The sequenced DNA: TGTGCCAGCCGACAGACTAATGAAAAACTGTTTTTT.